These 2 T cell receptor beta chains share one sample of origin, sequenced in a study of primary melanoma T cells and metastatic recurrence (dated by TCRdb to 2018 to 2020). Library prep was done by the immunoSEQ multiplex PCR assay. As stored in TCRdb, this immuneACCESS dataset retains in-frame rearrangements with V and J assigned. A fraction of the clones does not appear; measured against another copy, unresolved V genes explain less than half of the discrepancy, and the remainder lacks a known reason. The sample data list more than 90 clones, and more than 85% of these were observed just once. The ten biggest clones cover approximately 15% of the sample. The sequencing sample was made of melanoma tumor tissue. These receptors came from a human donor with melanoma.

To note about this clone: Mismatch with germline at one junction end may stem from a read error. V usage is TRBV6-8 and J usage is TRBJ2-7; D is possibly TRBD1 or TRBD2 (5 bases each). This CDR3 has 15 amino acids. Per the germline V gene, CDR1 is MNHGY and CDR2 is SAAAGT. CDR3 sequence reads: CASSVSRGGSYEQYF. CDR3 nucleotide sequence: TGTGCCAGCAGTGTTAGTCGGGGCGGCTCCTACGAGCAGTATTTC.

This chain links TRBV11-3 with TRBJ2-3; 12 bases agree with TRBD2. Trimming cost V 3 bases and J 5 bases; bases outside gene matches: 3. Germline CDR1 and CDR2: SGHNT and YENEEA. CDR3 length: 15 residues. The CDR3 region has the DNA TGTGCCAGCAGCTTGCTAGCGGGAGGGAGAGATACGCAGTATTTT. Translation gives CASSLLAGGRDTQYF.